This T cell receptor (beta chain) was recovered during a study of blood T cell repertoires in COVID-19. The wider study: Samples of COVID-19 (acute and convalescent) were obtained from the United States, Italy and Spain. Sample material is recorded as cDNA or gDNA derived from T cells, B-cell-depleted T cells, or PBMCs.

Authors' analysis steps: Reference gene primer amplification in the assay estimated nucleated cell counts. Sequenced by immunoSEQ multiplex PCR; TCRdb stores in-frame clones only, minus some. The D gene and trimming were derived from the DNA, and the V and J assignments and clone size from that table. Of more than 300,000 clones listed, roughly 83% are singletons. Per germline, CDR1 SNHLY and CDR2 FYNNEI. Trimming pared 4 bases from V and 4 bases from J, leaving 5 bases between. The CDR3 extends over 11 amino acids. Details on this clone: Different DNA sequences within this sample yield the same CDR3.

Sequenced sample: peripheral blood. The rearrangement uses TRBV2 and TRBJ2-7; D unclear. The TCR comes from a woman between 50 and 59 years old with acute or convalescent COVID-19. CDR3 DNA sequence: TGTGCCAGCAGTGCTGCGTACGAGCAGTACTTC. Residues: CASSAAYEQYF.